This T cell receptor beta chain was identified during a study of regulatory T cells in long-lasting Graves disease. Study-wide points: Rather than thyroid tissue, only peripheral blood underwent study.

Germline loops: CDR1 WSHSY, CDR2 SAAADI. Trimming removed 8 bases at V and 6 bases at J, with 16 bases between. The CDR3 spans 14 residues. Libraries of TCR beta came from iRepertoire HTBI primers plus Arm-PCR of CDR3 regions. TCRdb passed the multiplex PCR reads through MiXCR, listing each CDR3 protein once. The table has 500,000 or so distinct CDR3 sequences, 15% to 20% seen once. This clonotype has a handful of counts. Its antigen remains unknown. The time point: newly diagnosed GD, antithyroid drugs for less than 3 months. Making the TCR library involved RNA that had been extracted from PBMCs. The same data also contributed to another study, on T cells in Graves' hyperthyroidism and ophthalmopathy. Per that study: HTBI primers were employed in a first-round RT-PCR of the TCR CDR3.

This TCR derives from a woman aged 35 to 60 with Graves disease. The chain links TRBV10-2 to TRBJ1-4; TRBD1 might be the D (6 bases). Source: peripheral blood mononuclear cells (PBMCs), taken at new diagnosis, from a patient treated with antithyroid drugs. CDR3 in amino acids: CASSPGGADEKLFF. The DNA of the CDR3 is TGCGCCAGCTCCCCGGGGGGGGCAGATGAAAAACTGTTTTTT.